The present entry profiles one TCR beta chain with its context. V lost 10 bases, J lost 5 bases, and 17 bases lay in between. The CDR3 is made up of 13 amino acids. Germline CDR1 reads MGHDK; CDR2 reads SYGVNS. The entry originates in a study of blood T cells in healthy people across ages. Primers used in a second PCR of about 7 to 11 cycles were a sample-barcoded 5' primer and a J-beta primer mix. TCRdb fed the 5' RACE reads into MiXCR, producing one record per CDR3 protein. Of 850,000 to 1,000,000 distinct CDR3 sequences in the sample, roughly 51% were seen once. J is TRBJ2-5 and V is TRBV25-1; the D call may be TRBD1 or TRBD2 (5 bases each). This TCR derives from a woman in her sixties in good health. The sample was blood. Here the CDR3 DNA reads TGTGCCACCCTTTTCGAGGGACGGGAGACCCAGTACTTC. It codes for CATLFEGRETQYF.